This T cell receptor (beta chain) stems from a study of blood T cells in healthy people across ages. At least 6.5 million PBMCs were isolated per sample. General observations from the study: Measured against age, TCR beta diversity per million T cells decreased in a roughly linear manner.

Combining a sample-barcoded 5' primer with a J-beta primer mix, a second PCR ran for roughly 6 to 11 cycles. TCRdb re-analysed the 5' RACE reads in MiXCR, keeping a single row per CDR3 protein. The table includes roughly 800,000 distinct CDR3 sequences, roughly 60% detected once. As concerns this clonotype: What it binds is unknown.

Germline values: CDR1 SQVTM, CDR2 ANQGSEA. The CDR3 totals 11 residues. Between the trimmed V and J ends, which lost 8 bases and 8 bases, there was a span of 14 bases. The material sequenced was blood. The gene calls are TRBV29-1 and TRBJ2-3, with D perhaps assigned TRBD1 or TRBD2 (5 bases each). The origin of this receptor is a man aged 25-45 years in good health. The CDR3 DNA follows: TGCAGCCTAGTGCTTGGGGGTACGCAGTATTTT. This gives the protein CSLVLGGTQYF.